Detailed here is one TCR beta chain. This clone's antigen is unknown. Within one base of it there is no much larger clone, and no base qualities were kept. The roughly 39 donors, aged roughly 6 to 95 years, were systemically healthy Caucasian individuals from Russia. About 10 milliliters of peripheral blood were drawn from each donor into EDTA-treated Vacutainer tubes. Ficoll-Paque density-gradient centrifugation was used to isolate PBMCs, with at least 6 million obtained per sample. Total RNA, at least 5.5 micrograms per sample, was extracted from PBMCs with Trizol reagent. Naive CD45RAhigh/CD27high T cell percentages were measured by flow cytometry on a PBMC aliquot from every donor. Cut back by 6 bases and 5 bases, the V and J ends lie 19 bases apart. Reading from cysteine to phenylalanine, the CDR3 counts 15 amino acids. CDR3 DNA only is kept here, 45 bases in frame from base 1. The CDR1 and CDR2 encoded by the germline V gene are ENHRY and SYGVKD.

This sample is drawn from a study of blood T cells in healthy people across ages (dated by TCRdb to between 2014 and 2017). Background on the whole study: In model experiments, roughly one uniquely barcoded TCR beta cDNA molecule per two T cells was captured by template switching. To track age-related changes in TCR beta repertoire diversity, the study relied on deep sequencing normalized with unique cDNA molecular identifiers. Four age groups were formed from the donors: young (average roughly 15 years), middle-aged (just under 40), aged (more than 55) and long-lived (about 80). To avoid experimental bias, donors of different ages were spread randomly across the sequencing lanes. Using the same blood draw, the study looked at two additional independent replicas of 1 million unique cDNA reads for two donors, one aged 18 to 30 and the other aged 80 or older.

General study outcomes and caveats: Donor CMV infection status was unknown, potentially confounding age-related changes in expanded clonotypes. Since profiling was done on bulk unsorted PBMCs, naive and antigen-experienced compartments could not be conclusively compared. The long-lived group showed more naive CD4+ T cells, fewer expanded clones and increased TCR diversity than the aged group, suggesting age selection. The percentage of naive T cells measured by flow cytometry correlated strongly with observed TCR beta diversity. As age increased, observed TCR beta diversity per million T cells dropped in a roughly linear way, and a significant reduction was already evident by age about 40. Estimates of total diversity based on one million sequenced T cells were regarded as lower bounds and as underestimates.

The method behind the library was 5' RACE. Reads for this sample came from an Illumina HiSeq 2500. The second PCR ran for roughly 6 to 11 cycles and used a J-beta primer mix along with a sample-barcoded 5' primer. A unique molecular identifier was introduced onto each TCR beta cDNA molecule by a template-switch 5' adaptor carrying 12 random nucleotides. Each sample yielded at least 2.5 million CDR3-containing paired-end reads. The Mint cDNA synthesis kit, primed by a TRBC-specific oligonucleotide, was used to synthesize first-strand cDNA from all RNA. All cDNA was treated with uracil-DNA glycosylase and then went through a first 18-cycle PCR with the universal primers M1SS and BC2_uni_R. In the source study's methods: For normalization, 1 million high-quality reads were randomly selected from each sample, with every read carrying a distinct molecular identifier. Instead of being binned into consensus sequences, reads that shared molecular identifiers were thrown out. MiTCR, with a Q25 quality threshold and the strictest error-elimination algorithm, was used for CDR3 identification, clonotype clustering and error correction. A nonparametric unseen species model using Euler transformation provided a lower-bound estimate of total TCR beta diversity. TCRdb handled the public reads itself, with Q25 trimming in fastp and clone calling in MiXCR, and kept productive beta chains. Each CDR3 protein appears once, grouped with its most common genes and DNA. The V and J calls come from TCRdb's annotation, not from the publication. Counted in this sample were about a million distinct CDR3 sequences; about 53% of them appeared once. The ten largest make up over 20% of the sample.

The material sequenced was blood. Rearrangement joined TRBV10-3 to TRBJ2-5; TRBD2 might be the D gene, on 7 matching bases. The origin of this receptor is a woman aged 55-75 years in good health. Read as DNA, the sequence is TGTGCCATCAGCAAAAATGGGGGGGGCACGGAGACCCAGTACTTC. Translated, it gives CAISKNGGGTETQYF.